The present T cell receptor beta chain was sequenced within a study of T cells in Graves' hyperthyroidism and ophthalmopathy. Overall study results and limits: Before onset, ophthalmopathy was predicted by the model a median about six months earlier.

Concerning this clonotype: Its matching antigen is unknown.

Authors of the study amplified TCR beta CDR3 regions from RNA transcripts. Carried out on the TCR CDR3, a first-round RT-PCR used the HTBI primer set. Using its own MiXCR run on the multiplex PCR reads, TCRdb lists one record per CDR3 protein. Among under 350,000 distinct CDR3 sequences listed, roughly 23% were seen once. Sequencing input: blood. This TCR was sampled from a woman aged 45-60 years with Graves' hyperthyroidism.

The CDR3 DNA follows: TGTGCCAGCAGCCAAGCGGGGGGCCCTTCAGACATTCAGTACTTC. Protein: CASSQAGGPSDIQYF. V usage is TRBV3-1 and J usage is TRBJ2-4; D might be TRBD2 (7 bases). The germline V gene encodes CDR1 LGHDT and CDR2 YNNKEL (reference sequence). Trimming took off 1 base at V and 8 bases at J, with 15 bases between the two ends. The CDR3 covers 15 residues. Based on the CDR3 plus reference TRBV3-1 and TRBJ2-4, the full variable domain is DTAVSQTPKYLVTQMGNDKSIKCEQNLGHDTMYWYKQDSKKFLKIMFSYNNKELIINETVPNRFSPKSPDKAHLNLHINSLELGDSAVYFCASSQAGGPSDIQYFGAGTRLSVL.